This entry describes one T cell receptor beta chain. Its specificity is unknown. The sample originates from a study of cytomegalovirus exposure and HLA in healthy donors. Study overall: The roughly 700 first-cohort repertoires shared a platform with the 100 to 150 validation repertoires, as reported in a later analysis.

The V gene's germline CDR1 is MDHEN and CDR2 SYDVKM. Trimming took off 6 bases at V and 4 bases at J, with 10 bases between the two ends. CDR3 length: 13 amino acids. Assay used: immunoSEQ multiplex PCR; TCRdb lists only in-frame clones, some missing. The sample holds roughly 270,000 clones, approximately 90% seen once. Study-wide results and limits: Cytomegalovirus status was reportedly diagnosed by the classifier with high sensitivity and specificity. Associated with cytomegalovirus, according to the listing, were 150 to 200 TCR beta chains. Subsequent analysis showed first-cohort TCR clusters tending to co-occur in approximately 120 validation repertoires.

Sample: PBMCs. J is TRBJ1-5 and V is TRBV28; D unclear. The TCR comes from a woman aged 18-29 years in good health and CMV-seronegative. The CDR3 sequence is CASRAPPNQPQHF. The CDR3 DNA sequence: TGTGCCAGCAGGGCCCCGCCGAATCAGCCCCAGCATTTT.